This T cell receptor (beta chain) was documented in a study of cytomegalovirus exposure and HLA in healthy donors. Overall study results and limits: Among the sequence variants, a highly shared cluster was likely an artifact of sequencing.

Between the trimmed V and J ends, which lost 7 bases and 0 bases, there was a span of 21 bases. This CDR3 region has 17 residues. In germline, CDR1 is SGHRS, CDR2 YFSETQ. Worth noting for this clone: Antigen specificity is unknown.

Vbeta (60) and Jbeta (13) primers were used in the PCR. Only in-frame clones appear in the TCRdb table, and some are missing; sequencing was by immunoSEQ multiplex PCR. The profile covers some 150,000 clones, with 70% to 85% appearing a single time and 1.4% taken by the ten largest. The specimen sequenced was PBMCs. The chain recombines TRBV5-1 with TRBJ2-3; D not certain. This receptor was taken from a man aged 30 to 45 in good health and CMV-seropositive. For the CDR3, the DNA is TGCGCCAGCCGTGGCCGGATAGGCGAGACTAGCACAGATACGCAGTATTTT. This gives the protein CASRGRIGETSTDTQYF.